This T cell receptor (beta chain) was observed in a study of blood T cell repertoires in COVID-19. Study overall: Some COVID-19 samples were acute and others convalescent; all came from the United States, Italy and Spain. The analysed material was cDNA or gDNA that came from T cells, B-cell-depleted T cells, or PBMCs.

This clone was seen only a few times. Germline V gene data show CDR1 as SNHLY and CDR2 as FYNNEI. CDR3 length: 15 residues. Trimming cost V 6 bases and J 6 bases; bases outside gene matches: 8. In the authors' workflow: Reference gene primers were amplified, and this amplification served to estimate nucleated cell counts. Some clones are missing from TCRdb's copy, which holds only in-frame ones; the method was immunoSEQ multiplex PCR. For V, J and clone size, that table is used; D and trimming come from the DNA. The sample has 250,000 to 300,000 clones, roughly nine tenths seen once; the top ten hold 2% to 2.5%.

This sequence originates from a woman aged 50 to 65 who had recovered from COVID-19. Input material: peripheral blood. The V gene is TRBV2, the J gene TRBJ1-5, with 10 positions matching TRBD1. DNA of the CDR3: TGTGCCAGCAGGGAACCGGGACAGGGGTCTCAGCCCCAGCATTTT. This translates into CASREPGQGSQPQHF.